This entry lists 15 T cell receptor beta chains sequenced from one sample in a study of T cells in Graves' hyperthyroidism and ophthalmopathy. RNA transcripts provided the source from which TCR beta CDR3 regions were amplified. Using the HTBI primer set, a first-round RT-PCR was run on the TCR CDR3. In TCRdb, the multiplex PCR reads were re-called with MiXCR into one record per CDR3 protein. The sample has 490,000 or so distinct CDR3 sequences; about 45% are singletons. The sequenced sample consisted of peripheral blood or thyroid tissue (not recorded which). The origin of the receptors is an adult woman with Graves' disease, either hyperthyroidism or ophthalmopathy (not recorded which).

The CDR3 spells CATSDFRNTEAFF. The CDR3, as DNA: TGTGCCACCAGTGATTTCCGGAACACTGAAGCTTTCTTT. The chain links TRBV7-2 to TRBJ1-1; D not certain. Deletions cut 10 bases from V and 1 base from J, with 13 bases between. The CDR3 is 13 residues long. Germline V gene lookup returns CDR1 SGHTA and CDR2 FQGNSA.

This clonotype was detected a few times. A much more abundant neighbour one base away suggests this may be a read error. This rearrangement joins TRBV5-5 to TRBJ1-1, with D unresolved. Germline assignment: CDR1 SGHKS and CDR2 YYEKEE (reference sequence). The CDR3 contains 14 residues. The germline V and J ends were trimmed by 3 bases and 1 base, with 10 bases remaining between them. This chain's CDR3 is CASSSASGNTEAFF. The CDR3 DNA reads TGTGCCAGCAGCTCGGCCTCGGGGAACACTGAAGCTTTCTTT.

The chain has TRBV10-3 and TRBJ1-1, with D maybe TRBD1 (6 bases). V shed 6 bases and J shed 1 base, with 12 bases lying between them. Per the germline V gene, CDR1 is ENHRY and CDR2 is SYGVKD. CDR3 length: 14 amino acids. This chain's CDR3 is CAIRNREANTEAFF. CDR3 nucleotides: TGTGCCATCAGAAACAGGGAGGCGAACACTGAAGCTTTCTTT.

V and J are TRBV2 and TRBJ1-1; no clear D gene. Deletions cut 0 bases from V and 0 bases from J, with 14 bases between. Germline assignment: CDR1 SNHLY and CDR2 FYNNEI. The CDR3 consists of 17 residues. The CDR3 sequence is CASSEASGWTMNTEAFF. The CDR3 DNA sequence: TGTGCCAGCAGTGAAGCGAGCGGGTGGACCATGAACACTGAAGCTTTCTTT.

The chain employs TRBV29-1 and TRBJ1-3, with D unclear. There are 11 residues in the CDR3. V was trimmed by 3 bases and J by 2 bases, leaving 2 bases between them. The V gene's germline CDR1 is SQVTM and CDR2 ANQGSEA. CDR3 DNA: TGCAGCGTTGATGCTGGAAACACCATATATTTT. This translates into CSVDAGNTIYF.

The chain combines TRBV10-3 with TRBJ2-2, with a weak D call TRBD2 (5 bases). Trimming left V 10 bases short and J 2 bases short, with 20 bases between. From germline, CDR1 is ENHRY and CDR2 SYGVKD. CDR3 size: 16 residues. This chain's CDR3 is CATAVGVIANTGELFF. The CDR3, as DNA: TGTGCCACAGCGGTTGGGGTTATCGCAAACACCGGGGAGCTGTTTTTT.

Notes on this clonotype: The junction departs from germline at one end; a sequencing error may be responsible. The chain uses TRBV7-2 and TRBJ1-4; tentatively, D is TRBD1 (5 bases). There are 13 residues in the CDR3. The germline gives CDR1 SGHTA, CDR2 FQGNSA. The CDR3 sequence is CASSHRDLGKTVF. The CDR3 DNA reads TGTGCCAGCAGCCACCGGGACCTCGGAAAAACTGTTTTT.

The chain combines TRBV19 with TRBJ1-5; possibly TRBD1 for D (5 bases). CDR3 length equals 16 residues. Trimming removed 6 bases at V and 3 bases at J, with 18 bases between. The germline gives CDR1 LNHDA, CDR2 SQIVND (reference sequence). The DNA of the CDR3 is TGTGCCAGTAGCCCATTTGAGTCAGGGTTCAATCAGCCCCAGCATTTT. This translates into CASSPFESGFNQPQHF.

Many counts were recorded for this clonotype. V gene TRBV7-3 combines with J gene TRBJ2-2, with D perhaps matching TRBD2 (6 bases). Germline V gene data show CDR1 as SGHTA and CDR2 as FQGTGA. Trimming cost V 6 bases and J 4 bases, with 6 bases left between them. The CDR3 length is 12 residues. The CDR3 nucleotides read TGTGCCAGCAGGCGGGGCACCGGGGAGCTGTTTTTT. Translated, it gives CASRRGTGELFF.

This clonotype was found a few times. This sequence joins TRBV20-1 and TRBJ2-7; D perhaps matches TRBD2 (6 bases). The ends were cut back, 6 bases at V and 7 bases at J, with 13 bases in the middle. The germline CDR1 and CDR2 sequences are DFQATT and SNEGSKA (reference sequence). This CDR3 region has 11 residues. The CDR3 loop reads CSAPGVGEQYF. CDR3 sequence (DNA): TGCAGTGCCCCGGGAGTGGGGGAGCAGTACTTC.

This clonotype was picked up many times. The chain links TRBV30 to TRBJ1-2, with no clear D. The CDR3 sequence is 11 residues long. Germline V CDR1 and CDR2: GTSNPN, SVGIG (reference sequence). The V end was cut by 0 bases, the J end by 7 bases, with 6 bases between. The CDR3 loop is CAWSVTGGYTF. CDR3 coding DNA: TGTGCCTGGAGTGTAACCGGTGGCTACACCTTC.

The V call is TRBV7-2, the J call TRBJ1-2; 7 positions agree with TRBD1. The CDR3 is made up of 13 amino acids. The J segment lost 8 bases and the V segment lost 5 bases, leaving 8 bases of the junction unmatched. The germline V gene has CDR1 SGHTA and CDR2 FQGNSA. The CDR3 nucleotides are TGTGCCAGCAGCCTGGACAGGATTGGGGGCTACACCTTC. Translating gives CASSLDRIGGYTF.

The sample holds a few counts of this clonotype. This chain uses TRBV5-1 with TRBJ1-1; unclear D gene. The CDR3 extends over 14 amino acids. The V and J ends lost 5 bases and 5 bases respectively, with 16 bases between them. CDR1 is SGHRS and CDR2 is YFSETQ in the germline V gene. The CDR3 reads CASSLRPPGTEAFF. The DNA of the CDR3 is TGCGCCAGCAGTTTAAGGCCCCCGGGAACTGAAGCTTTCTTT.

In its sample, this clonotype was seen a few times. This rearrangement joins TRBV12-3 or TRBV12-4 to TRBJ1-1; 9 nucleotides align to TRBD1. Trimming cost V 2 bases and J 3 bases; bases outside gene matches: 1. This CDR3 spans 14 amino acids. CDR3 DNA sequence: TGTGCCAGCAGTTTACGGGACAGGGACACTGAAGCTTTCTTT. It translates to CASSLRDRDTEAFF.

This clonotype turned up a few times. This CDR3 is CASSERGWSNQPQHF. The CDR3 region has the DNA TGTGCCAGCAGTGAACGGGGTTGGAGCAATCAGCCCCAGCATTTT. V usage is TRBV2 and J usage is TRBJ1-5; no clear D. Trimming removed 2 bases at V and 1 base at J, with 9 bases between. Germline V lookup: CDR1 SNHLY, CDR2 FYNNEI. This CDR3 is 15 amino acids long.